Here is one TCR beta chain with its context. There are 14 residues in the CDR3. Losses at the gene ends were 9 bases for V and 4 bases for J; bases not matched to a gene: 6. CDR1 and CDR2 (germline): SGHRS, YFSETQ. The sample is drawn from a study of blood T cell repertoires in COVID-19. Study information: The samples span acute and convalescent COVID-19 from the United States, Italy and Spain. T cells, B-cell-depleted T cells, or PBMCs supplied cDNA or gDNA.

As originally analysed: Amplifying reference gene primers gave estimates of nucleated cell counts. TCRdb's table, derived via immunoSEQ multiplex PCR, lists solely in-frame clones and lacks some. V, J and clone size reflect that table, while D and trimming were determined from the DNA. The repertoire holds about 100,000 clones, with approximately 70% as singletons. The sequencing input was peripheral blood. J is TRBJ2-2 and V is TRBV5-1; TRBD2 matches at 10 bases. This clonotype originated in an elderly man with acute or convalescent COVID-19. The DNA for the CDR3 is TGCGCCACCGAAGCGGGAGGGGGCACCGGGGAGCTGTTTTTT. Encoded protein: CATEAGGGTGELFF. Full variable domain (remainder filled in from reference TRBV5-1 and TRBJ2-2): KAGVTQTPRYLIKTRGQQVTLSCSPISGHRSVSWYQQTPGQGLQFLFEYFSETQRNKGNFPGRFSGRQFSNSRSEMNVSTLELGDSALYLCATEAGGGTGELFFGEGSRLTVL.